The clone carrying this T cell receptor (beta chain) turned up a few times. What it binds is unknown. The data were taken from a study of CD8 T cells in ankylosing spondylitis. This CDR3 has 14 amino acids. Germline CDR1 MNHEY, CDR2 SMNVEV (reference sequence). V dropped 10 bases and J dropped 5 bases, with 17 bases sitting between them. Molecular-barcoded quantitative 5'-RACE produced these TCR beta libraries. TCRdb analysed the 5' RACE reads with MiXCR anew, one entry per CDR3 protein. Among some 130,000 distinct CDR3 sequences listed, more than 9.5% were seen once. The study, taken as a whole, reports: One TCR beta motif, made up of fewer than 10 highly homologous variants, appeared characteristic of ankylosing spondylitis blood. Within peripheral blood, clones linked to disease were CD8+ and relatively rare.

The sequence was obtained from a female donor with ankylosing spondylitis or in good health (not recorded which). The chain links TRBV27 to TRBJ2-2; tentatively, D is TRBD2 (6 bases). Input material: blood, either unsorted or a sorted T cell fraction (not recorded which). The CDR3 sequence is CATAGRSATGELFF. CDR3 bases: TGTGCCACCGCCGGGAGAAGTGCTACCGGGGAGCTGTTTTTT.